These 17 T cell receptor beta chains originate from one sample sequenced in a study of cytomegalovirus exposure and HLA in healthy donors (dated by TCRdb to about 2017). The library was produced with the immunoSEQ multiplex PCR assay. In TCRdb, the immuneACCESS table is reduced to in-frame sequences with V and J assigned. These tables do not hold every clone; where another copy was compared, an unresolved V gene accounts for under half, and the others remain unexplained. The table for this sample lists tens of thousands of clones; 96% of them were counted only once. The ten largest clones represent 0.6% to 0.85% of the sample. The sequenced material came from PBMCs. The receptor source for this set is a man aged 18 to 30 in good health and CMV-seronegative.

Here the CDR3 reads CASSWGGLSYEQYF. CDR3 bases: TGTGCCAGCAGTTGGGGGGGCCTCTCCTACGAGCAGTACTTC. This chain connects TRBV28 to TRBJ2-7; a possible D gene is TRBD2 (7 bases). V shed 4 bases and J shed 0 bases, with 10 bases lying between them. Per the germline V gene, CDR1 is MDHEN and CDR2 is SYDVKM. The CDR3 extends over 14 amino acids.

The chain is built from TRBV21-1 and TRBJ2-2; the D segment call TRBD1 is taken from the table without a DNA check. TRBV21-1 is termed a pseudogene. CDR3 size: 19 residues. The CDR3 nucleotides read TGTGCCAGCAGCAAACATACAGGGGTAAATCAAACGAACACCGGGGAGCTGTTTTTT. This gives the protein CASSKHTGVNQTNTGELFF.

This clone has only a few counts. V and J are TRBV7-6 and TRBJ2-3, with D perhaps matching TRBD1 (6 bases). V was cut by 5 bases and J by 0 bases, with 18 bases left in between. CDR1 and CDR2 from the germline V gene are SGHVS and FNYEAQ. The CDR3 loop spans 17 amino acids. CDR3 region: CASSRRSLGGSTDTQYF. In DNA, the CDR3 is TGTGCCAGCAGCCGCCGTAGTCTAGGGGGTAGCACAGATACGCAGTATTTT.

V and J are TRBV18 and TRBJ2-1, with TRBD1 matching 7 bases. Germline CDR1 reads KGHSH; CDR2 reads LQKENI. The length of the CDR3 is 17 residues. The ends lost 3 bases at V and 0 bases at J; junction bases unmatched: 8. CDR3 region: CASSPKPTGRSYNEQFF. The DNA for the CDR3 is TGTGCCAGCTCACCGAAACCGACAGGGCGCTCCTACAATGAGCAGTTCTTC.

The V gene is TRBV18, the J gene TRBJ2-3, with D perhaps matching TRBD1 or TRBD2 (6 bases each). CDR1 KGHSH and CDR2 LQKENI come from the germline V gene. V dropped 4 bases and J dropped 0 bases, with 14 bases sitting between them. The CDR3 spans 16 residues. DNA of the CDR3: TGTGCCAGCTCACAACCGGGGGCTACTAGCACAGATACGCAGTATTTT. Amino acid sequence: CASSQPGATSTDTQYF.

The chain joins TRBV19 to TRBJ2-2; TRBD2 matches at 7 bases. The CDR3 consists of 13 residues. Germline V CDR1 and CDR2: LNHDA, SQIVND (reference sequence). V shed 3 bases, J shed 6 bases, and the junction held 1 base outside the gene matches. The CDR3 DNA reads TGTGCCAGTAGTATGGGGGGGTCCGGGGAGCTGTTTTTT. This codes for CASSMGGSGELFF.

The V call is TRBV7-9, the J call TRBJ2-5, with D unclear. V dropped 5 bases and J dropped 7 bases, with 11 bases sitting between them. The CDR3 extends over 12 amino acids. Germline lookup yields CDR1 SEHNR and CDR2 FQNEAQ (reference sequence). The CDR3 is CASSQGASTQYF. Here the CDR3 DNA reads TGTGCCAGCAGCCAAGGAGCTTCGACCCAGTACTTC.

The V and J genes are TRBV28 and TRBJ2-7; D is possibly TRBD2 (5 bases). Germline V gene lookup returns CDR1 MDHEN and CDR2 SYDVKM. The CDR3 extends over 13 amino acids. V was clipped by 1 base and J by 5 bases, with 9 bases between them. This chain's CDR3 is CASSLFGSHEQYF. The CDR3 DNA reads as TGTGCCAGCAGTTTATTTGGGAGCCACGAGCAGTACTTC.

The rearrangement links TRBV19 to TRBJ1-1; 10 nucleotides agree with TRBD1. The junction had 1 base not matched to a gene; V was cut back by 2 bases and J by 1 base. The CDR3 consists of 15 residues. Germline CDR1 is LNHDA and CDR2 is SQIVND (reference sequence). The CDR3 DNA is TGTGCCAGTAGTATAAGGACAGGGGGGAACACTGAAGCTTTCTTT. Translated: CASSIRTGGNTEAFF.

The V call is TRBV5-4, the J call TRBJ1-1; the D is unclear. Deletions cut 0 bases from V and 1 base from J, with 4 bases between. Germline CDR1 and CDR2: SGHNT and YYREEE (reference sequence). There are 13 residues in the CDR3. DNA for the CDR3: TGTGCCAGCAGCTTGGGGCCGAACACTGAAGCTTTCTTT. It translates to CASSLGPNTEAFF.

V usage is TRBV6-5 and J usage is TRBJ1-4; 7 bases map to TRBD1. The CDR3 is made up of 15 amino acids. Looked up from germline, CDR1 is MNHEY and CDR2 is SVGAGI. The ends lost 6 bases at V and 6 bases at J; junction bases unmatched: 10. This CDR3 is CASSQSPGQYEKLFF. The CDR3 region has the DNA TGTGCCAGCAGCCAATCACCGGGACAGTATGAAAAACTGTTTTTT.

The chain carries TRBV6-1 and TRBJ2-7; TRBD1 matches at 7 bases. The V and J ends lost 1 base and 5 bases, in that order; junction bases with no gene match: 11. Germline V lookup: CDR1 MNHNS, CDR2 SASEGT. The CDR3 covers 16 residues. The CDR3 region has the DNA TGTGCCAGCAGTGAAGGGGACAGACCATATGCCGACGAGCAGTACTTC. It is translated as CASSEGDRPYADEQYF.

This clone was picked up a small number of times. The J gene is TRBJ2-2, the V gene TRBV28, with D tentatively TRBD2 (5 bases). The V gene lost 2 bases and the J gene lost 7 bases, with 5 bases spanning the gap. This CDR3 is built from 12 residues. Germline V gene sequence: CDR1 MDHEN, CDR2 SYDVKM. DNA for the CDR3: TGTGCCAGCAGTTTAGAGGGCGGGGAGCTGTTTTTT. Encoded protein: CASSLEGGELFF.

The genes are TRBV28 and TRBJ2-6, with D possibly being TRBD2 (5 bases). V lost 5 bases and J lost 0, with 20 bases in between. The length of the CDR3 is 19 residues. The germline V gene has CDR1 MDHEN and CDR2 SYDVKM. CDR3 amino acids: CASSPPAGGWSSGANVLTF. CDR3 nucleotide sequence: TGTGCCAGCAGTCCGCCTGCGGGCGGATGGAGCTCTGGGGCCAACGTCCTGACTTTC. Full variable domain (rest looked up from reference TRBV28 and TRBJ2-6): DVKVTQSSRYLVKRTGEKVFLECVQDMDHENMFWYRQDPGLGLRLIYFSYDVKMKEKGDIPEGYSVSREKKERFSLILESASTNQTSMYLCASSPPAGGWSSGANVLTFGAGSRLTVL.

This chain uses TRBV28 with TRBJ1-1, with a possible D match to TRBD1 (5 bases). This CDR3 spans 13 amino acids. Germline V CDR1 and CDR2: MDHEN, SYDVKM. The V and J ends lost 7 bases and 7 bases respectively, with 16 bases between them. CDR3 nucleotide sequence: TGTGCCAGCACCACGCGCGGGACTATTGAAGCTTTCTTT. It encodes CASTTRGTIEAFF.

The V call is TRBV19, the J call TRBJ1-5; D ambiguous. Germline V gene sequence: CDR1 LNHDA, CDR2 SQIVND (reference sequence). The length of the CDR3 is 13 residues. V lost 5 bases and J lost 3, with 8 bases in between. As DNA, the CDR3 is TGTGCCAGTAGTCGGGTACTCAATCAGCCCCAGCATTTT. Protein product: CASSRVLNQPQHF.

This chain links TRBV6-1 with TRBJ2-7; 12 bases map to TRBD2. CDR1 and CDR2 (germline): MNHNS, SASEGT. Losses at the gene ends were 6 bases for V and 5 bases for J; bases not matched to a gene: 5. The CDR3 length is 14 residues. CDR3 residues: CASSRTSGNHEQYF. The DNA for the CDR3 is TGTGCCAGCAGCAGGACTAGCGGGAACCACGAGCAGTACTTC.